These T cell receptor beta chains were read from a single sample in a study of OX40 agonist ivuxolimab in advanced cancers. Some clones are missing from TCRdb's copy, which holds only in-frame ones; the method was immunoSEQ multiplex PCR. Here the sample spans tens of thousands of clones, approximately 85% being singletons. Sequencing was performed on CD4+ or CD8+ T cells sorted from blood, taken in a trial of the OX40 agonist ivuxolimab. The source is an adult with an advanced solid tumor such as melanoma, head and neck, liver or kidney cancer. The CDR3 runs from the conserved cysteine through the conserved F or W. Each record gives: clone size, J gene, V gene, D gene, CDR3 DNA, CDR3 protein. D genes are given only for firm matches. Some rows mark clone size as missing; the rest say once, few, many or name a class of expanded clone.

abundance: few; j_gene: TRBJ1-5; v_gene: TRBV6-1; d_gene: TRBD1; CDR3nt: TGTGCCAGCAGTGGGGGACAGGTCAATCAGCCCCAGCATTTT; CDR3aa: CASSGGQVNQPQHF
abundance: once; j_gene: TRBJ2-1; v_gene: TRBV6-6; d_gene: TRBD2; CDR3nt: TGTGCCAGCACCCTAAGCGGGGGGCCCCACAATGAGCAGTTCTTC; CDR3aa: CASTLSGGPHNEQFF
abundance: -; j_gene: TRBJ2-5; v_gene: TRBV7-7; d_gene: -; CDR3nt: TGTGCTAGCAGGTTGAATCAGGGAAATCGGGAAGAGACCCAGTACTTC; CDR3aa: CASRLNQGNREETQYF
abundance: -; j_gene: TRBJ2-5; v_gene: TRBV18; d_gene: -; CDR3nt: TGTGCCAGCTCACAACAGGGACAAGAGACCCAGTACTTC; CDR3aa: CASSQQGQETQYF
abundance: -; j_gene: TRBJ2-5; v_gene: TRBV29-1; d_gene: -; CDR3nt: TGCAGCGGGCAAAGACAGGACGGAGAGACCCAGTACTTC; CDR3aa: CSGQRQDGETQYF
abundance: -; j_gene: TRBJ2-6; v_gene: TRBV19; d_gene: -; CDR3nt: TGTGCCAGTAGTCCCCAGGTAGCTGGGGCCAACGTCCTGACTTTC; CDR3aa: CASSPQVAGANVLTF
abundance: -; j_gene: TRBJ1-6; v_gene: TRBV30; d_gene: -; CDR3nt: TGTGCCTGGAGTGAAACCGATAATTCACCCCTCCACTTT; CDR3aa: CAWSETDNSPLHF
abundance: -; j_gene: TRBJ2-3; v_gene: TRBV11-3; d_gene: -; CDR3nt: TGTGCCAGCAGCTTAGGCACGGGATTAACTAAAGGGGCGCAGTATTTT; CDR3aa: CASSLGTGLTKGAQYF
abundance: -; j_gene: TRBJ1-5; v_gene: TRBV7-2; d_gene: -; CDR3nt: TGTGCCAGCAGCCGGGACAACAATCAGCCCCAGCATTTT; CDR3aa: CASSRDNNQPQHF
abundance: -; j_gene: TRBJ1-3; v_gene: TRBV11-3; d_gene: -; CDR3nt: TGTGCCAGCAGCTTAGAGTCGGGAAACACCATATATTTT; CDR3aa: CASSLESGNTIYF
abundance: -; j_gene: TRBJ1-2; v_gene: TRBV27; d_gene: TRBD1; CDR3nt: TGTGCCAGCAGTTTGGGACAGTATTATGGCTACACCTTC; CDR3aa: CASSLGQYYGYTF
abundance: -; j_gene: TRBJ2-1; v_gene: TRBV5-1; d_gene: -; CDR3nt: TGCGCCAGCAGCTCACAGGGAAATGAGCAGTTCTTC; CDR3aa: CASSSQGNEQFF
abundance: -; j_gene: TRBJ1-6; v_gene: TRBV10-1; d_gene: TRBD1; CDR3nt: TGCGCCAGCAGGAGGTCGGAACCCACCGGGACAGGGGATAATTCACCCCTCCACTTT; CDR3aa: CASRRSEPTGTGDNSPLHF
abundance: -; j_gene: TRBJ2-7; v_gene: TRBV6-6; d_gene: TRBD1; CDR3nt: TGTGCCAGCAGTTATGGACAGGGGGATCCGGGGGAGCAGTACTTC; CDR3aa: CASSYGQGDPGEQYF
abundance: -; j_gene: TRBJ2-1; v_gene: TRBV30; d_gene: -; CDR3nt: TGTGCCTGGAGTGAGGACAGCTACAATGAGCAGTTCTTC; CDR3aa: CAWSEDSYNEQFF
abundance: -; j_gene: TRBJ1-1; v_gene: TRBV20-1; d_gene: -; CDR3nt: TGCAGTGCTAGGGGGGGGAGGGGCGCTTTCTTT; CDR3aa: CSARGGRGAFF
abundance: -; j_gene: TRBJ1-1; v_gene: TRBV10-3; d_gene: -; CDR3nt: TGTGCCATCAGTGCAGCAGGGAACGTTGAAGCTTTCTTT; CDR3aa: CAISAAGNVEAFF
abundance: once; j_gene: TRBJ2-7; v_gene: TRBV28; d_gene: TRBD1; CDR3nt: TGTGCCAGCAACGTTCGTTCAGGGGGCGCCGGGGCCTCCGAGCAGTACTTC; CDR3aa: CASNVRSGGAGASEQYF
abundance: -; j_gene: TRBJ1-2; v_gene: TRBV4-3; d_gene: -; CDR3nt: TGCGCCAGCAGCCAAGAGCACCATGGACCAGGCTACACCTTC; CDR3aa: CASSQEHHGPGYTF
abundance: -; j_gene: TRBJ1-3; v_gene: TRBV7-2; d_gene: -; CDR3nt: TGTGCCAGCAGCTCTAGGTCTCCTTCCTCTGGAAACACCATATATTTT; CDR3aa: CASSSRSPSSGNTIYF
abundance: -; j_gene: TRBJ1-4; v_gene: TRBV7-8; d_gene: -; CDR3nt: TGTGCCAGCAGCGCCTACAGGGTGGTAACTAATGAAAAACTGTTTTTT; CDR3aa: CASSAYRVVTNEKLFF
abundance: -; j_gene: TRBJ1-3; v_gene: TRBV6-1; d_gene: -; CDR3nt: TGTGCCAGCAGTGAAATTGAGAGCTCTGGAAACACCATATATTTT; CDR3aa: CASSEIESSGNTIYF
abundance: -; j_gene: TRBJ2-3; v_gene: TRBV30; d_gene: -; CDR3nt: TGTGCCTGGAGCGGGGGTACAGATACGCAGTATTTT; CDR3aa: CAWSGGTDTQYF
abundance: -; j_gene: TRBJ1-2; v_gene: TRBV5-1; d_gene: -; CDR3nt: TGCGCCAGCTCCCAGGGTAATGGAAACTATGGCTACACCTTC; CDR3aa: CASSQGNGNYGYTF
abundance: -; j_gene: TRBJ2-2; v_gene: TRBV10-2; d_gene: -; CDR3nt: TGCGCCAGCAGTGAGTCCAGCATCGGGGAGCTGTTTTTT; CDR3aa: CASSESSIGELFF
abundance: -; j_gene: TRBJ2-7; v_gene: TRBV7-2; d_gene: TRBD2; CDR3nt: TGTGCCAGCAGCCCCAGGACGGGAGGGGACTACGAGCAGTACTTC; CDR3aa: CASSPRTGGDYEQYF